This TCR beta chain was captured in a study of Ad26.COV2.S vaccination and SARS-CoV-2 variants. Overall study: Dosing was one shot or two shots 56 days apart.

Noted treatment: roughly 20 received Ad26.COV2.S at low or high dose, single or two shots; a few received placebo; per-sample allocation not given. It was on day 63 after the first vaccine or placebo injection that samples were taken. Donation was by an adult aged 18-55 years who was in Boston. The repertoire was sequenced with immunoSEQ multiplex PCR; TCRdb's copy has only in-frame clones and lacks some. This table has 440,000 or so clones, 90% appearing once. Germline lookup yields CDR1 MDHEN and CDR2 SYDVKM. Losses at the gene ends were 5 bases for V and 1 base for J; bases not matched to a gene: 11. The CDR3 consists of 17 residues.

Sequencing was performed on peripheral blood, taken in a trial of Ad26.COV2.S vaccine versus placebo. The rearrangement uses TRBV28 and TRBJ2-1; 7 nucleotides line up with TRBD2. This receptor was identified in a person aged 18-60 years who received the Ad26.COV2.S COVID-19 vaccine or a placebo. Written as DNA, the CDR3 is TGTGCCAGCAGTCCGCTGACTAGCCTTAGTTCCTACAATGAGCAGTTCTTC. It translates to CASSPLTSLSSYNEQFF.